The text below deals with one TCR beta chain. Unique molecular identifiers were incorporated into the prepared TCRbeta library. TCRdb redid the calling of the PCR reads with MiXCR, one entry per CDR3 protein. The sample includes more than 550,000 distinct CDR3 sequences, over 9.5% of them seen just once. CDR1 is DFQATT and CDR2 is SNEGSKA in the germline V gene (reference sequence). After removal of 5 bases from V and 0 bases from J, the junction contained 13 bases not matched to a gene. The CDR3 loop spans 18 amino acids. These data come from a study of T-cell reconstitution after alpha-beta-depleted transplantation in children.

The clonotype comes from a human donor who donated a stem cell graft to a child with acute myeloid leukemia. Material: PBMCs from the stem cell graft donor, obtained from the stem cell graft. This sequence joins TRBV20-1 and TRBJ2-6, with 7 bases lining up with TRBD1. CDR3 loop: CSAQPLTGLNSGANVLTF. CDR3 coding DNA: TGCAGTGCTCAACCATTGACAGGGTTGAACTCTGGGGCCAACGTCCTGACTTTC.